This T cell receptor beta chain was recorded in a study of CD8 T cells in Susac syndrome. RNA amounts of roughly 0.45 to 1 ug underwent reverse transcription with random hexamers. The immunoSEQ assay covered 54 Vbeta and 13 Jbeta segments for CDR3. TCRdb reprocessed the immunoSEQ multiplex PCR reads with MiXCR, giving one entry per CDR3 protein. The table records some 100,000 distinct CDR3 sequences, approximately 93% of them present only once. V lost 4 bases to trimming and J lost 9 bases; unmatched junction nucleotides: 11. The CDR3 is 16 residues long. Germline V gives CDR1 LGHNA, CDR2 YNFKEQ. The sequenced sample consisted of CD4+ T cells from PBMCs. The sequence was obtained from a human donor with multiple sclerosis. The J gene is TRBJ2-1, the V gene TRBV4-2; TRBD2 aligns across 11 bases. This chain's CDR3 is CASSPRDSGGAIEQFF. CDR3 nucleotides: TGTGCCAGCAGCCCTCGGGATAGCGGGGGGGCAATTGAGCAGTTCTTC.